The 27 T cell receptor beta chains below all came from one sample that was sequenced in a study of spatial heterogeneity in lung cancer. MiXCR, run by TCRdb on the 5' RACE reads, gives a single entry per CDR3 protein. The table has some 55,000 distinct CDR3 sequences, approximately 6% seen once. Documented time point: sample taken at primary tumor resection. Specimen: PBMCs, collected at surgery. The receptors were sampled from a female donor with early-stage non-small cell lung cancer.

This clonotype has only one observation. The chain uses TRBV25-1 and TRBJ2-5, with TRBD1 identical over 8 bases. Losses at the gene ends were 4 bases for V and 4 bases for J; bases not matched to a gene: 2. The germline CDR1 and CDR2 sequences are MGHDK and SYGVNS. The CDR3 covers 13 residues. CDR3 amino acids: CASSARGRETQYF. The CDR3 DNA reads TGTGCCAGCAGTGCCAGGGGGCGAGAGACCCAGTACTTC.

This clonotype showed up many times. CDR3 amino acids: CSASSGRGTDTQYF. CDR3 DNA: TGCAGTGCTAGTTCCGGGAGAGGAACAGATACGCAGTATTTT. The chain employs TRBV20-1 and TRBJ2-3; tentative D call: TRBD2 (6 bases). Between the trimmed V and J ends, which lost 3 bases and 3 bases, there was a span of 13 bases. This CDR3 contains 14 residues. Germline V gene data show CDR1 as DFQATT and CDR2 as SNEGSKA (reference sequence).

The chain is built from TRBV9 and TRBJ2-4; 7 bases are shared with TRBD2. Trimming cost V 0 bases and J 6 bases; bases outside gene matches: 12. Germline CDR1 is SGDLS and CDR2 is YYNGEE. This CDR3 region has 17 residues. The CDR3 is CASSVDGGSGGGNIQYF. The CDR3 nucleotides read TGTGCCAGCAGCGTAGATGGCGGGAGCGGAGGAGGAAACATTCAGTACTTC.

This clonotype was seen ten or more times. This sequence joins TRBV20-1 and TRBJ2-7; possibly TRBD2 for D (5 bases). Trimming took 4 bases from V and 3 from J, leaving 10 bases between them. This CDR3 is built from 12 residues. Germline CDR1 reads DFQATT; CDR2 reads SNEGSKA (reference sequence). CDR3 nucleotides: TGCAGTGCTAACCTTGGAGGCTACGAGCAGTACGTC. Translated: CSANLGGYEQYV.

The rearrangement joins TRBV28 to TRBJ2-3; 14 bases fit TRBD2. The CDR3 covers 17 residues. CDR1 is MDHEN and CDR2 is SYDVKM in the germline V gene. The J segment lost 2 bases and the V segment lost 8 bases, leaving 9 bases of the junction unmatched. The CDR3 loop reads CASHTGLAGAFTDTQYF. The CDR3 DNA is TGTGCCAGCCATACGGGACTAGCGGGGGCCTTCACAGATACGCAGTATTTT.

This clonotype was recorded many times. The chain has TRBV3-1 and TRBJ2-7, with 10 nucleotides matching TRBD2. Germline lookup yields CDR1 LGHDT and CDR2 YNNKEL (reference sequence). The CDR3 contains 18 residues. V shed 4 bases, J shed 6 bases, and the junction held 18 bases outside the gene matches. The DNA for the CDR3 is TGTGCCAGCAGCCCTGCCGGAGAACCTAGCGGGAGTACTGGCGAGCAGTACTTC. It translates to CASSPAGEPSGSTGEQYF.

This sequence joins TRBV28 and TRBJ1-1; 8 nucleotides line up with TRBD1. This CDR3 has 16 amino acids. Losses at the gene ends were 2 bases for V and 4 bases for J; bases not matched to a gene: 9. Per germline, CDR1 MDHEN and CDR2 SYDVKM. The CDR3 DNA follows: TGTGCCAGCAGTTTAACCATGGGAACAGGGGGCACTGAAGCTTTCTTT. Protein: CASSLTMGTGGTEAFF.

The genes are TRBV24-1 and TRBJ1-2; D remains unclear. V was clipped by 0 bases and J by 8 bases, with 9 bases between them. Looked up from germline, CDR1 is KGHDR and CDR2 is SFDVKD. This CDR3 is built from 13 residues. Written as DNA, the CDR3 is TGTGCCACCAGTGATTTGTCCCAGGCGGGCTACACCTTC. It codes for CATSDLSQAGYTF.

This clonotype was detected only a few times. This chain joins TRBV6-5 and TRBJ2-7; possible D gene TRBD1, 6 bases. V was trimmed by 2 bases and J by 3 bases, leaving 11 bases between them. CDR1 and CDR2 (germline): MNHEY, SVGAGI. The CDR3 runs to 14 residues. Here the CDR3 reads CASSYQGQNYEQYF. For the CDR3, the DNA is TGTGCCAGCAGTTACCAAGGACAGAACTACGAGCAGTACTTC.

The rearrangement joins TRBV20-1 to TRBJ2-4; D may correspond to TRBD1 or TRBD2 (6 bases each). V lost 7 bases, J lost 6 bases, and 16 bases lay in between. The CDR3 is 13 amino acids. Germline V lookup: CDR1 DFQATT, CDR2 SNEGSKA (reference sequence). The CDR3 loop reads CSGRIGGINIQYF. The CDR3 nucleotides are TGCAGTGGAAGAATAGGGGGGATAAACATTCAGTACTTC.

This clonotype was recorded at least ten times. The chain is built from TRBV5-1 and TRBJ2-1; 11 positions agree with TRBD2. The CDR3 contains 16 residues. Germline V lookup: CDR1 SGHRS, CDR2 YFSETQ. J lost 4 bases, V lost 5 bases, and 8 bases had no gene match. The chain's CDR3 is CASSTRLAGTYNEQFF. CDR3 nucleotide sequence: TGCGCCAGCAGTACTCGACTAGCGGGGACTTACAATGAGCAGTTCTTC.

The chain uses TRBV6-4 and TRBJ1-6; 8 bases agree with TRBD1. This CDR3 is built from 15 residues. With 6 bases clipped from V and 7 bases from J, the junction kept 8 bases outside the gene matches. The germline V gene encodes CDR1 MRHNA and CDR2 SNTAGT. CDR3 sequence: CASSLEGTGNSPLHF. The CDR3 coding sequence is TGTGCCAGCAGCCTAGAAGGGACAGGAAATTCACCCCTCCACTTT.

In this sample, this clonotype turned up many times. This rearrangement joins TRBV5-6 to TRBJ2-1; no reliable D call. Germline V gene sequence: CDR1 SGHDT, CDR2 YYEEEE. The CDR3 is 11 residues long. Trimming pared 2 bases from V and 6 bases from J, leaving 3 bases between. In nucleotides, the CDR3 is TGTGCCAGCAGCTTCTTCAATGAGCAGTTCTTC. Encoded protein: CASSFFNEQFF.

The rearrangement uses TRBV12-3 or TRBV12-4 and TRBJ2-3; 7 positions match TRBD2. Trimming took 5 bases from V and 0 from J; bases not matched to a gene: 5. This CDR3 comprises 15 residues. In DNA form, the CDR3 reads TGTGCCAGCAGTCTACTAGCGTCTAGCACAGATACGCAGTATTTT. Translation: CASSLLASSTDTQYF.

The genes are TRBV5-1 and TRBJ1-1, with unresolved D. V lost 5 bases to trimming and J lost 2 bases, with 13 bases between them. Germline V gene sequence: CDR1 SGHRS, CDR2 YFSETQ. CDR3 length: 14 residues. The CDR3 DNA is TGCGCCAGCAGTGGAAGGGAACCCAACACTGAAGCTTTCTTT. Translated: CASSGREPNTEAFF.

There are many counts of this clonotype. The genes are TRBV7-2 and TRBJ2-5; TRBD2 might be the D (7 bases). The V gene lost 2 bases and the J gene lost 5 bases, with 15 bases spanning the gap. This CDR3 is built from 15 residues. CDR1 SGHTA and CDR2 FQGNSA come from the germline V gene. CDR3 loop: CASSLFGGGRETQYF. The CDR3 nucleotides read TGTGCCAGCAGCTTATTCGGCGGGGGCCGGGAGACCCAGTACTTC.

On this clonotype itself: A single base separates this from a much larger clone, so it may be a read error. The V gene is TRBV19, the J gene TRBJ2-1, with TRBD2 as a possible D gene (6 bases). The CDR3 runs to 16 residues. Looked up from germline, CDR1 is LNHDA and CDR2 is SQIVND (reference sequence). Trimming removed 4 bases at V and 7 bases at J, with 20 bases between. The CDR3 reads CASSKGRAGRRNEQFF. Here the CDR3 DNA reads TGTGCCAGTAGTAAGGGCCGGGCGGGGCGTCGGAATGAGCAGTTCTTC.

In its sample, this clonotype was seen a few times. The V gene is TRBV5-1, the J gene TRBJ1-1, with 7 bases matching TRBD1. The CDR3 has 13 amino acids. CDR1 and CDR2 from the germline V gene are SGHRS and YFSETQ. V shed 4 bases and J 8 bases; nucleotides not matched to a gene: 8. As DNA, the CDR3 is TGCGCCAGCAGCACCTCTCGGGACAGCGAAGCTTTCTTT. Translated: CASSTSRDSEAFF.

This clonotype was recorded many times. The chain uses TRBV4-1 and TRBJ2-5, with 10 nucleotides matching TRBD2. The CDR3 loop spans 18 amino acids. CDR1 and CDR2 (germline): MGHRA, YSYEKL. The V and J ends lost 0 bases and 3 bases, in that order; junction bases with no gene match: 10. CDR3 loop: CASSQEPPRTSGKETQYF. CDR3 in DNA: TGCGCCAGCAGCCAAGAACCCCCCCGGACTAGCGGAAAAGAGACCCAGTACTTC.

This clonotype has at least ten counts. The chain links TRBV5-1 to TRBJ2-1; no definite D call. Trimming shortened V by 6 bases and J by 6 bases, and 13 bases separated the two germline ends. CDR1 SGHRS and CDR2 YFSETQ come from the germline V gene. The CDR3 runs 13 residues. The chain's CDR3 is CASTTGRGNEQFF. CDR3 in DNA: TGCGCCAGCACCACTGGCAGAGGCAATGAGCAGTTCTTC.

In its sample, this clonotype was seen many times. The chain couples TRBV5-1 to TRBJ1-2; 9 bases are a match to TRBD1. This CDR3 is 14 amino acids long. Germline CDR1 and CDR2: SGHRS and YFSETQ. J was trimmed by 5 bases and V by 0 bases; bases with no gene match: 2. CDR3 residues: CASSLEGTGYGYTF. The CDR3 region has the DNA TGCGCCAGCAGCTTGGAAGGGACAGGGTATGGCTACACCTTC.

This clonotype was counted at least ten times. This chain links TRBV7-9 with TRBJ2-5, with a tentative D call TRBD2 (6 bases). The CDR3 has 14 amino acids. The V end was cut by 1 base, the J end by 5 bases, with 11 bases between. CDR1 and CDR2 (germline): SEHNR, FQNEAQ (reference sequence). The CDR3 sequence: CASSLGGMQETQYF. The CDR3 coding sequence is TGTGCCAGCAGCTTAGGCGGGATGCAGGAGACCCAGTACTTC.

At least ten counts were recorded for this clonotype. The chain couples TRBV5-1 to TRBJ2-6; the D gene is possibly TRBD1 (6 bases). The CDR3 sequence is 15 residues long. The V and J ends lost 3 bases and 0 bases respectively, with 7 bases between them. The germline V gene encodes CDR1 SGHRS and CDR2 YFSETQ. This CDR3 reads CASSSQGSGANVLTF. CDR3 bases: TGCGCCAGCAGCTCACAGGGCTCTGGGGCCAACGTCCTGACTTTC.

This clonotype was counted ten times or more. The gene calls are TRBV10-3 and TRBJ1-5, with a weak D call TRBD1 (6 bases). The germline gives CDR1 ENHRY, CDR2 SYGVKD. V shed 11 bases and J shed 0 bases, with 26 bases lying between them. The CDR3 runs to 18 residues. CDR3 in amino acids: CAAGSRMDSKNSNQPQHF. DNA of the CDR3: TGTGCCGCCGGATCTAGGATGGACAGTAAAAATAGCAATCAGCCCCAGCATTTT.

In its sample, this clonotype was seen a few times. In nucleotides, the CDR3 is TGTGCCAGCAGTGAGGTAGGAGGGGCCGGGAGCAATCAGCCCCAGCATTTT. Its protein product is CASSEVGGAGSNQPQHF. The rearrangement links TRBV6-4 to TRBJ1-5; weak D call: TRBD1 (5 bases). The CDR3 loop spans 17 amino acids. The ends were cut back, 3 bases at V and 1 base at J, with 16 bases in the middle. CDR1 is MRHNA and CDR2 is SNTAGT in the germline V gene.

This chain connects TRBV12-3 or TRBV12-4 to TRBJ2-2, with 7 positions matching TRBD1. The CDR3 is 15 residues long. V lost 3 bases to trimming and J lost 5 bases; unmatched junction nucleotides: 6. CDR3 amino acids: CASSFAGGRTGELFF. The CDR3 coding sequence is TGTGCCAGCAGTTTCGCAGGGGGTAGAACCGGGGAGCTGTTTTTT.

This clonotype was found many times. The chain is built from TRBV4-2 and TRBJ1-1; no clear D gene. Germline CDR1 is LGHNA and CDR2 is YNFKEQ. V was shortened by 0 bases and J by 0 bases, with 14 bases between the two germline ends. CDR3 length equals 17 residues. The CDR3: CASSQEPAPEMNTEAFF. In DNA form, the CDR3 reads TGTGCCAGCAGCCAAGAACCGGCCCCAGAGATGAACACTGAAGCTTTCTTT.